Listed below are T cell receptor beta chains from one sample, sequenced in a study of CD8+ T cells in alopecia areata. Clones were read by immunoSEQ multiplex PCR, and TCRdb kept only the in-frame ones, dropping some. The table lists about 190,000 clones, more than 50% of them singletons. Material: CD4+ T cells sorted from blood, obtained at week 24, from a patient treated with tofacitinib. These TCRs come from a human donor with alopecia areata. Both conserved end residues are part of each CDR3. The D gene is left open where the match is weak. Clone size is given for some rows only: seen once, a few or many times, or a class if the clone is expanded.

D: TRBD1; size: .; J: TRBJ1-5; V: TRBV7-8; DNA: TGTGCCAGCAGCTTATCAGGGGGAGGCAATCAGCCCCAGCATTTT; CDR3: CASSLSGGGNQPQHF
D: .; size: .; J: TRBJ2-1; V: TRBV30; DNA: TGTGCCTGGAGTGTGTTGCTAGTCGATGAGCAGTTCTTC; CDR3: CAWSVLLVDEQFF
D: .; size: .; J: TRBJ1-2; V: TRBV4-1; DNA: TGCGCCAGCAGCCAAGTTGATCGGGAGACCTATGGCTACACCTTC; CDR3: CASSQVDRETYGYTF
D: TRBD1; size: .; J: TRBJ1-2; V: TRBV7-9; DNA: TGTGCCAGCAGCTCCGGGACAGGCTACTATGGCTACACCTTC; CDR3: CASSSGTGYYGYTF
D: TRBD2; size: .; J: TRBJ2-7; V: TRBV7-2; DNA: TGTGCCAGCAGCCACGAAGGGGCTAGCGGGGGGGCATTTCGACGCGAGCAGTACTTC; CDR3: CASSHEGASGGAFRREQYF
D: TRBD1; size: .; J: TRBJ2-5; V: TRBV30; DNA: TGTGCCTGGAGTCAGGACAGGGGGCAGGGGACCCAGTACTTC; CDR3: CAWSQDRGQGTQYF
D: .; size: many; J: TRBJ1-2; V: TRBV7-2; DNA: TGTGCCAGCAGCTTAGTGAGGGGGGATGGCTACACCTTC; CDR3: CASSLVRGDGYTF
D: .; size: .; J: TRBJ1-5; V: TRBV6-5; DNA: TGTGCCAGCACGGACAGCATCAATCAGCCCCAGCATTTT; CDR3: CASTDSINQPQHF
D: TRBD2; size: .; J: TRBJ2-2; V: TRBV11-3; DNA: TGTGCCAGCAGCCCGGGACTAGTGGGGCCCGGGGAGCTGTTTTTT; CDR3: CASSPGLVGPGELFF
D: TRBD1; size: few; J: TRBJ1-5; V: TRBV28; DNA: TGTGCCAGCAGTAGACAGGGGAGGGGATATAGCAATCAGCCCCAGCATTTT; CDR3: CASSRQGRGYSNQPQHF
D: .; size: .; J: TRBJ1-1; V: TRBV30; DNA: TGTGCCTGGAGTACCAAGAACACTGAAGCTTTCTTT; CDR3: CAWSTKNTEAFF
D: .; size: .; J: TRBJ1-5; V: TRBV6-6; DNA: TGTGCCAGCAGTCAAACAGGTTTTCAGCCCCAGCATTTT; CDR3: CASSQTGFQPQHF
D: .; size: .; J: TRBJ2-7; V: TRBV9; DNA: TGTGCCAGCAGCGTTTTGTCCCCGACAGAGCCTTACGAGCAGTACTTC; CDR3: CASSVLSPTEPYEQYF
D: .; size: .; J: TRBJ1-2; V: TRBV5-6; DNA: TGTGCCAGCAGCTCGCAGGGGACCGCTAACTATGGCTACACCTTC; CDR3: CASSSQGTANYGYTF
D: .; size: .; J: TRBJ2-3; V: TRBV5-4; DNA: TGTGCCAGCAGCTCTCCTAGCACAGATACGCAGTATTTT; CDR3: CASSSPSTDTQYF
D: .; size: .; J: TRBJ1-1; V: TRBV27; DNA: TGTGCCATCTCAAGCCGTTGGGACGGTGAAGCTTTCTTT; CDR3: CAISSRWDGEAFF
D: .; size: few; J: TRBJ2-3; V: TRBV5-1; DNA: TGCGCCAGCAGCTTGGGGATCACAGATACGCAGTATTTT; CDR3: CASSLGITDTQYF
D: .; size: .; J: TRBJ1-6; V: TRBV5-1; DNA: TGCGCCAGCAGCTTGGAATGGGGAGATAATTCACCCCTCCACTTT; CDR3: CASSLEWGDNSPLHF
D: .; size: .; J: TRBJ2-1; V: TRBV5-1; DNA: TGCGCCAGCAGCTTAGGCAGAACCCACAATGAGCAGTTCTTC; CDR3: CASSLGRTHNEQFF
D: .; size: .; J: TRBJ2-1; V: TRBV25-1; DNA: TGTGCCAGCAGTGGGCCGGGACGGCAAAACAATGAGCAGTTCTTC; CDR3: CASSGPGRQNNEQFF
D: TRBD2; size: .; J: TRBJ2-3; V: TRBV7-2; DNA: TGTGCCAGCAGCTTAAGGCCGGGCGGGGGGGCCACAGATACGCAGTATTTT; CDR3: CASSLRPGGGATDTQYF
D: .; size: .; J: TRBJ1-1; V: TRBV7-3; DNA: TGTGCCAGCAGCCCCCACGGGGGTAGTAGTGAAGCTTTCTTT; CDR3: CASSPHGGSSEAFF
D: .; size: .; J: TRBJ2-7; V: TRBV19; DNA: TGTGCCAGTAGTATGCCGGGGACCTACGAGCAGTACTTC; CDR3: CASSMPGTYEQYF
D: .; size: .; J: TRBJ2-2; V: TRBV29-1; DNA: TGCAGCGTTGAAAAGGAGGTTGGCGGGGAGCTGTTTTTT; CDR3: CSVEKEVGGELFF
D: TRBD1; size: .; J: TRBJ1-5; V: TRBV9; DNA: TGTGCCAGCAGCGCCGGAGACAGGGAGGGTCAGCCCCAGCATTTT; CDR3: CASSAGDREGQPQHF
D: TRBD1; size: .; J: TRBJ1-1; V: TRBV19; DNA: TGTGCCAGTACCTCAATGACAGGGGGTTACACTGAAGCTTTCTTT; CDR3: CASTSMTGGYTEAFF
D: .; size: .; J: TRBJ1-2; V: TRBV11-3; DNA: TGTGCCAGCAGCTTAGACAGACAGATGGATGGCTACACCTTC; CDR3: CASSLDRQMDGYTF
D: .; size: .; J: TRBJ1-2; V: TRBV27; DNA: TGTGCCCCCCAGTCCCGGGCTAACGCCCCTGGCTACACCTTC; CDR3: CAPQSRANAPGYTF
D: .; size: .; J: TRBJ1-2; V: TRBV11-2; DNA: TGTGCCAGCAGCTTGGGTACTTATGGCTACACCTTC; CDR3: CASSLGTYGYTF
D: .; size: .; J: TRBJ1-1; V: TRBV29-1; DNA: TGCAGCGTTACGGTCACTGAAGCTTTCTTT; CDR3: CSVTVTEAFF
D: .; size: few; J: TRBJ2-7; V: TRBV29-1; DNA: TGCAGCGTTCTCCAGGGACCCCAAGGCGAGCAGTACTTC; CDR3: CSVLQGPQGEQYF
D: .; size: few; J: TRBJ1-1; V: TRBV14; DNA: TGTGCCAGCAGCGATACACAAGCCTCTAACACTGAAGCTTTCTTT; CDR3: CASSDTQASNTEAFF
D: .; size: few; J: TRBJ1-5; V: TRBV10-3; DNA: TGTGCCATCAGCGAGTCAGGGGACAGCAATCAGCCCCAGCATTTT; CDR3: CAISESGDSNQPQHF
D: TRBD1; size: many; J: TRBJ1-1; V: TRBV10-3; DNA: TGTGCCATCAGCTCGGGACAGGGGGGAGGAAACACTGAAGCTTTCTTT; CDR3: CAISSGQGGGNTEAFF
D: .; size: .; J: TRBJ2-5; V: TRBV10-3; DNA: TGTGCCATCAGAGGACAGCAAGAGACCCAGTACTTC; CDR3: CAIRGQQETQYF
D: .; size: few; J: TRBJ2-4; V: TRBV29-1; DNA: TGCAGCGTTGACTTCGGAAGGGGTGTTCAGTACTTC; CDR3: CSVDFGRGVQYF
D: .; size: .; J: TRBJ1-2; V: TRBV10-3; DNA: TGTGCCACCAATTCCAGGGCCACAATCTATGGCTACACCTTC; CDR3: CATNSRATIYGYTF
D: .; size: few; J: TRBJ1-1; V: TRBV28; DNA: TGTGCCAGCAGTTTATTATCTGGTGGGGTGAACACTGAAGCTTTCTTT; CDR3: CASSLLSGGVNTEAFF
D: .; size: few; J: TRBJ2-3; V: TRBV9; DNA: TGTGCCAGCAGCTTGGGCGCCTACACAGATACGCAGTATTTT; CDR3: CASSLGAYTDTQYF
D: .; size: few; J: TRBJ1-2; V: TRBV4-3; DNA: TGCGCCAGCAGCCAAGAGGCGGCGAACTATGGCTACACCTTC; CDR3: CASSQEAANYGYTF
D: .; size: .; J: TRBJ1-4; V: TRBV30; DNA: TGTGCCTGTCCGGGACGGCTTAATGAAAAACTGTTTTTT; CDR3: CACPGRLNEKLFF
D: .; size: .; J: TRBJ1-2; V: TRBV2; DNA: TGTGCCAGCTCAGGGGAACGTGGCTACACCTTC; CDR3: CASSGERGYTF
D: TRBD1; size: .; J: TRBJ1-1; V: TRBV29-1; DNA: TGCAGCGTGGAAGGACAGGGGATGACTGAAGCTTTCTTT; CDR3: CSVEGQGMTEAFF
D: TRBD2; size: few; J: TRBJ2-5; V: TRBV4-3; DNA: TGCGCCAGCAGCCAGACGAGCGGGGGCGAGACCCAGTACTTC; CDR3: CASSQTSGGETQYF
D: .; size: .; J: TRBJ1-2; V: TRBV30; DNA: TGTGCCTGGAGTGTGACTTATAACTATGGCTACACCTTC; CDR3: CAWSVTYNYGYTF
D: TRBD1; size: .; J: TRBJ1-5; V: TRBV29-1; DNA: TGCAGCGTTACGACAGGGTCTGGGCAGCCCCAGCATTTT; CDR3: CSVTTGSGQPQHF
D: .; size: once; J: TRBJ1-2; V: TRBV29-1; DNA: TGCAGCGTTGGATCGCAGTCCTATGGCTACACCTTC; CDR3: CSVGSQSYGYTF
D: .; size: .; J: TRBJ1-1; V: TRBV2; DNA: TGTGCCAGCAGTGAACGTTCCGGGGTCATCGCTGAAGCTTTCTTT; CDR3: CASSERSGVIAEAFF
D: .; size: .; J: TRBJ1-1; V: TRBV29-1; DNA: TGCAGCGTGTGGTACAGGGCCGCCACGAACACTGAAGCTTTCTTT; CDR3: CSVWYRAATNTEAFF
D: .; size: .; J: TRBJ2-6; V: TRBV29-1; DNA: TGCAGCGCTCACCTTGGGGCTACGGGGGCCAACGTCCTGACTTTC; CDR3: CSAHLGATGANVLTF
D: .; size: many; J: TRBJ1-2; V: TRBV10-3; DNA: TGTGCCATCAGTGAAGGGGCTAACTATGGCTACACCTTC; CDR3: CAISEGANYGYTF